The 6 T cell receptor beta chains in this list originate from one sample, sequenced in a study of blood T cell repertoires in COVID-19. Generated by immunoSEQ multiplex PCR, the TCRdb table keeps only in-frame clones and is missing some. The data contain 100,000 to 150,000 clones, roughly 92% of them singletons. Sample: peripheral blood. These TCRs come from a man aged 45 to 65 with COVID-19, enrolled during active disease.

The V call is TRBV6-9, the J call TRBJ2-5; a weak D match, TRBD1 (6 bases). V lost 2 bases and J 0 bases, leaving 13 bases between the germline ends. The germline gives CDR1 MNHGY, CDR2 SVAAGI. CDR3 length equals 16 residues. The DNA for the CDR3 is TGTGCCAGCAGTTATGACAGGCCCCCCTACCAAGAGACCCAGTACTTC. Its translation: CASSYDRPPYQETQYF.

V gene TRBV6-1 combines with J gene TRBJ1-1; D may be TRBD1 (5 bases). With 1 base removed from V and 11 bases from J, the gap between germline ends came to 8 bases. Germline lookup yields CDR1 MNHNS and CDR2 SASEGT. This CDR3 comprises 11 residues. The CDR3 region is CASSEVGGAFF. DNA of the CDR3: TGTGCCAGCAGTGAAGTCGGGGGGGCTTTCTTT.

The sample holds one count of this clone. The CDR3 DNA follows: TGTGCCAGCAGCCACGGAGACGAGGATACGCAGTATTTT. Translated: CASSHGDEDTQYF. The chain combines TRBV7-3 with TRBJ2-3; D uncertain. CDR1 is SGHTA, CDR2 FQGTGA, per germline. Trimming left V 5 bases short and J 6 bases short, with 12 bases between. The CDR3 totals 13 residues.

The gene calls are TRBV4-1 and TRBJ2-3, with 7 bases identical to TRBD2. CDR3 length: 15 amino acids. Losses at the gene ends were 4 bases for V and 3 bases for J; bases not matched to a gene: 7. Germline loops: CDR1 MGHRA, CDR2 YSYEKL. CDR3 sequence (DNA): TGCGCCAGCAGCCCTCGCGGGAGTCTTACAGATACGCAGTATTTT. This encodes CASSPRGSLTDTQYF.

This clone was seen just once. CDR3: CASTRDSNQPQHF. The CDR3, as DNA: TGTGCCAGCACCCGGGATAGCAATCAGCCCCAGCATTTT. This sequence joins TRBV6-6 and TRBJ1-5; D unresolved. CDR1 MNHNY and CDR2 SVGAGI come from the germline V gene (reference sequence). Trimming left V 7 bases short and J 0 bases short, with 7 bases between. CDR3 length equals 13 residues.

The V gene is TRBV6-2 or TRBV6-3, the J gene TRBJ1-1; D is perhaps TRBD1 (5 bases). CDR1 and CDR2 from the germline V gene are MNHEY and SVGEGT. This CDR3 contains 14 residues. Trimming took off 2 bases at V and 5 bases at J, with 12 bases between the two ends. DNA of the CDR3: TGTGCCAGCAGTTACCCGATAAGACAGACTGAAGCTTTCTTT. Residues: CASSYPIRQTEAFF.